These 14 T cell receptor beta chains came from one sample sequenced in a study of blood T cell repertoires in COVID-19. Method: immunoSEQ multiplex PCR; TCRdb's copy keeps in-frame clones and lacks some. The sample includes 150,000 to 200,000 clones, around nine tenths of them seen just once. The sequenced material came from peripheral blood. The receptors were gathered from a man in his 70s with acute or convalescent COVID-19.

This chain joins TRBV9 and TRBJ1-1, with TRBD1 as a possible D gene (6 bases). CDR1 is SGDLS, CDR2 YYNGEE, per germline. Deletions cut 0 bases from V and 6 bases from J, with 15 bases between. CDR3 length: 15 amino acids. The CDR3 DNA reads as TGTGCCAGCAGCGTAGCCGGGACAAACAGCGCTGAAGCTTTCTTT. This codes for CASSVAGTNSAEAFF.

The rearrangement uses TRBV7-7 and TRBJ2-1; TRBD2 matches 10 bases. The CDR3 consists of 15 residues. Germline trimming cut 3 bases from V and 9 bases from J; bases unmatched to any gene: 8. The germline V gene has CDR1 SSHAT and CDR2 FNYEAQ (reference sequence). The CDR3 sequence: CASSLMSGGAFEQFF. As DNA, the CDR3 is TGTGCCAGCAGCTTGATGAGCGGGGGGGCCTTTGAGCAGTTCTTC.

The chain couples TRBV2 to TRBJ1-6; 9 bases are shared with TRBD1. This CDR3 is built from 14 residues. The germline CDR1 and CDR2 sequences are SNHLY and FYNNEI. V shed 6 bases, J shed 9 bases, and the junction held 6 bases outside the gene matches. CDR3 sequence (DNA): TGTGCCAGCAGCCCGACAGGGGGTGGTTCACCCCTCCACTTT. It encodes CASSPTGGGSPLHF.

The DNA for the CDR3 is TGCAGCGCGGGGGCTGTTGGCACTGAAGCTTTCTTT. Its translation: CSAGAVGTEAFF. The rearrangement uses TRBV29-1 and TRBJ1-1, with D perhaps TRBD1 (6 bases). The CDR3 consists of 12 residues. Germline values: CDR1 SQVTM, CDR2 ANQGSEA. Deletions cut 7 bases from V and 4 bases from J, with 13 bases between.

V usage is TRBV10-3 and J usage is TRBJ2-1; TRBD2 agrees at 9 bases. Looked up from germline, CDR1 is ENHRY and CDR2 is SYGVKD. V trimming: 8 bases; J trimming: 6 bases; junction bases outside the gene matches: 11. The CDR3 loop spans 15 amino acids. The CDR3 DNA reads TGTGCCATCTTGGAGGACTCTAGCGGGGCCAATGAGCAGTTCTTC. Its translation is CAILEDSSGANEQFF.

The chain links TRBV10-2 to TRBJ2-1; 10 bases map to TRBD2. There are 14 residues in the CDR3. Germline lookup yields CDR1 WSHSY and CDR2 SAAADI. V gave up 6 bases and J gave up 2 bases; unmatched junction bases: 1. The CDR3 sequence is CASRGLAAYNEQFF. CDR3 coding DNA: TGCGCCAGCAGAGGACTAGCGGCCTACAATGAGCAGTTCTTC.

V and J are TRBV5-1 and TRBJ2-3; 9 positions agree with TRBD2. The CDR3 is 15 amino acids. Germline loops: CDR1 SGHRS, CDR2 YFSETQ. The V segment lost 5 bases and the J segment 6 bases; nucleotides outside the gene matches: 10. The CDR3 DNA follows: TGCGCCAGCAGTCGCGGGGGGGCCATCCCCGATACGCAGTATTTT. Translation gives CASSRGGAIPDTQYF.

The CDR3 DNA reads TGTGCCAGCAGTTTATACGGCAGGGCTATCAACACTGAAGCTTTCTTT. This codes for CASSLYGRAINTEAFF. The chain joins TRBV27 to TRBJ1-1, with a weak D call TRBD1 (5 bases). The germline V and J ends were trimmed by 1 base and 2 bases, with 14 bases remaining between them. The CDR3 loop spans 16 amino acids. Germline loops: CDR1 MNHEY, CDR2 SMNVEV (reference sequence).

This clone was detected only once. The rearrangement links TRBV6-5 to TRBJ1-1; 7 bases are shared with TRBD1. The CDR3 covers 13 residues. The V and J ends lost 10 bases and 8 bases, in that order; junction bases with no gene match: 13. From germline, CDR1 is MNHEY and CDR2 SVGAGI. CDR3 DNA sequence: TGTGCCACCGTACAGGGGTCCTGGGGGGAAGCTTTCTTT. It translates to CATVQGSWGEAFF.

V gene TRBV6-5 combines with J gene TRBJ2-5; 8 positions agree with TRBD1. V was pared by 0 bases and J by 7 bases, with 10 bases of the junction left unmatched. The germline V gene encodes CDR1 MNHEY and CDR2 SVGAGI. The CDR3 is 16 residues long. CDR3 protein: CASSYSLTGGRRTQYF. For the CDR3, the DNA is TGTGCCAGCAGTTACTCGTTAACAGGGGGGAGAAGGACCCAGTACTTC.

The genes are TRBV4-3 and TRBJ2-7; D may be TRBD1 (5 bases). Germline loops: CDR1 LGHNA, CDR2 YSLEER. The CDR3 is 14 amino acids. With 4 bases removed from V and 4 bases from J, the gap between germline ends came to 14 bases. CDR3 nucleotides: TGCGCCAGCAGCCCCGCAGGGTCGCGATACGAGCAGTACTTC. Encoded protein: CASSPAGSRYEQYF.

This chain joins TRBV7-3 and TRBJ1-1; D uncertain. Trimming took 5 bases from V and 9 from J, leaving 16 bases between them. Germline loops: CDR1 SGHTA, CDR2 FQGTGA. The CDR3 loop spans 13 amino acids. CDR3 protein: CASSTAVGIKAFF. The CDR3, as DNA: TGTGCCAGCAGCACGGCGGTGGGTATTAAAGCTTTCTTT.

The CDR3 sequence is CASSLSRFSTDTQYF. In DNA, the CDR3 is TGCGCCAGCAGCTTATCGAGATTTAGCACAGATACGCAGTATTTT. The rearrangement uses TRBV5-1 and TRBJ2-3; D unclear. V was clipped by 2 bases and J by 0 bases, with 10 bases between them. This CDR3 has 15 residues. Germline lookup yields CDR1 SGHRS and CDR2 YFSETQ. Full variable domain (rest looked up from reference TRBV5-1 and TRBJ2-3): KAGVTQTPRYLIKTRGQQVTLSCSPISGHRSVSWYQQTPGQGLQFLFEYFSETQRNKGNFPGRFSGRQFSNSRSEMNVSTLELGDSALYLCASSLSRFSTDTQYFGPGTRLTVL.

The DNA of the CDR3 is TGCGCCAGCAGCCCCGGGACAGGGCTGTACGAGCAGTACTTC. As protein: CASSPGTGLYEQYF. V and J are TRBV5-1 and TRBJ2-7; 9 bases match TRBD1. After removal of 4 bases from V and 4 bases from J, the junction contained 6 bases not matched to a gene. This CDR3 is built from 14 residues. The germline CDR1 and CDR2 sequences are SGHRS and YFSETQ.